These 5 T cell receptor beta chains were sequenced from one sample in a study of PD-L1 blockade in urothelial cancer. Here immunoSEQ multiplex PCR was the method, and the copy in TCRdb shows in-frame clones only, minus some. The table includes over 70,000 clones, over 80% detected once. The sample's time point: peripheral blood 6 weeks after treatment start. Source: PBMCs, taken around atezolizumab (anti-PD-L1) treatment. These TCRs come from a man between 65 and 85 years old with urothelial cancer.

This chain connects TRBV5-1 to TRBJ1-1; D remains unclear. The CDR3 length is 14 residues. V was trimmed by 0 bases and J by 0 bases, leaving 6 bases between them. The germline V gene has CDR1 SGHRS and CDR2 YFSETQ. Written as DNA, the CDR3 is TGCGCCAGCAGCTTGGACACCCTGAACACTGAAGCTTTCTTT. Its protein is CASSLDTLNTEAFF.

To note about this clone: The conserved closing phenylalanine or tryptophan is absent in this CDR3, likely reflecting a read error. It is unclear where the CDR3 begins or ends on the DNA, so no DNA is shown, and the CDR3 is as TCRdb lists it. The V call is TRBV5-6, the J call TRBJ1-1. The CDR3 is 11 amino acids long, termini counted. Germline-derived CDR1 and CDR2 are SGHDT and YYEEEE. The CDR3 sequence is CASSRGGQPFN.

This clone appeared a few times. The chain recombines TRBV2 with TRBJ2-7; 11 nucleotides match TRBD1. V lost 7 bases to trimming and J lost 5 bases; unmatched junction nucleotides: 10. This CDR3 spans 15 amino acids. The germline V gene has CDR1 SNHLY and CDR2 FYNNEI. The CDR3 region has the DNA TGTGCCAGCACCAAAGGGACAGGGGGTGGCGACGAGCAGTACTTC. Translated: CASTKGTGGGDEQYF.

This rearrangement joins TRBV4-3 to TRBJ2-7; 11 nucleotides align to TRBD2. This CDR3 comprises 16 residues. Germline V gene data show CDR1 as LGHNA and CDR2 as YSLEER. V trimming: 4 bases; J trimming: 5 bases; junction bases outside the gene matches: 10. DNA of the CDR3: TGCGCCAGCAGCCTCCCTCCCGGACTAGCGGGCCACGAGCAGTACTTC. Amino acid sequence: CASSLPPGLAGHEQYF.

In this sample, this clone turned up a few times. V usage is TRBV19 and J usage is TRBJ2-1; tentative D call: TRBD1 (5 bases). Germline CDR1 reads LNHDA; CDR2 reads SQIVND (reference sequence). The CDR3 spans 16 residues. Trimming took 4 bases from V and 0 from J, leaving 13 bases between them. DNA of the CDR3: TGTGCCAGTAGTAGCTGGGGCGCCCCCTCCTACAATGAGCAGTTCTTC. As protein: CASSSWGAPSYNEQFF.